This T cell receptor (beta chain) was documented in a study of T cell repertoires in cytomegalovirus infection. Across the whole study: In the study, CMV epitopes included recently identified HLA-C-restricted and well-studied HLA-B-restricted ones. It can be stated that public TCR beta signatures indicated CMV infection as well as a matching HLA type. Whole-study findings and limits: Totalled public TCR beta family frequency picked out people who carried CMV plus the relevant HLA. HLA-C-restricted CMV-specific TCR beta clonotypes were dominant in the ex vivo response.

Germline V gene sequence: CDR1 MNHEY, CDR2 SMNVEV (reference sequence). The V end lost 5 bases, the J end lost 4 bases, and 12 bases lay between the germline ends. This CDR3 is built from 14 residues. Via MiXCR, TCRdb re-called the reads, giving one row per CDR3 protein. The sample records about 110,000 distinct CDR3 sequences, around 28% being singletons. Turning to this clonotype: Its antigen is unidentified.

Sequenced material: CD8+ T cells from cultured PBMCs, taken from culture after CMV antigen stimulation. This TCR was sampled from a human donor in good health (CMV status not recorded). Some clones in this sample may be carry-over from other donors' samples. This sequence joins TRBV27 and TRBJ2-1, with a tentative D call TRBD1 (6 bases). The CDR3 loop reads CASSPWTAYNEQFF. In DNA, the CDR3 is TGTGCCAGCAGTCCTTGGACAGCATACAATGAGCAGTTCTTC.